This T cell receptor beta chain comes out of a study of regulatory T cells in long-lasting Graves disease. On the study more broadly: To qualify as persistent, Graves' disease required over 5 years of antithyroid drugs with positive TSH receptor antibodies. Study observations and caveats: TRBV28 was favored in persistent disease, as were TRBJ1-2 and TRBJ2-5.

The CDR3 covers 15 residues. The V end was cut by 7 bases, the J end by 7 bases, with 20 bases between. Arm-PCR of CDR3 regions and iRepertoire HTBI primers were the basis on which TCR beta libraries were built. TCRdb processed the multiplex PCR reads anew with MiXCR; each CDR3 protein has one entry. The profile shows 700,000 or so distinct CDR3 sequences, 30% of them singletons. As to this clonotype: What it binds is not known.

As for time point: persistent/refractory GD, antithyroid drugs over 5 years with positive TRAb. Extracted RNA from PBMCs served as the source of the TCR library. Peripheral blood, Nine milliliters per patient, was collected in EDTA tubes. This sequence originates from a female donor with Graves disease. The material was peripheral blood mononuclear cells (PBMCs), obtained when the disease was refractory, from a patient treated with antithyroid drugs. This chain links TRBV12-3 or TRBV12-4 with TRBJ2-1; D perhaps matches TRBD2 (6 bases). This CDR3 is CASNKWGREVNEQFF. CDR3 coding DNA: TGTGCCAGCAACAAATGGGGCAGGGAGGTGAATGAGCAGTTCTTC.